The table lists the clone carrying this T cell receptor (beta chain) with many counts. What it binds is not known. TCRdb reprocessed the RT-PCR reads with MiXCR, giving one entry per CDR3 protein. Here the sample spans 540,000 or so distinct CDR3 sequences, 13% being singletons. This sample is part of a study of response to subunit inactivated influenza vaccine. Points from the study as a whole: The study's authors posited that every seasonal influenza vaccination enlists few new T cells.

Per the germline V gene, CDR1 is DFQATT and CDR2 is SNEGSKA (reference sequence). V gave up 0 bases and J gave up 9 bases; unmatched junction bases: 13. The CDR3 totals 15 residues. This receptor was taken from a man between 50 and 59 years old who received an inactivated influenza vaccine. Sequenced here: PBMCs from blood, sampled more than 35 days after vaccination. The chain employs TRBV20-1 and TRBJ2-5, with 7 bases lining up with TRBD2. For the CDR3, the DNA is TGCAGTGCTAGAGATGTAGGCGGGACTAAAGACCCCCAGTACTTC. This encodes CSARDVGGTKDPQYF.